This T cell receptor beta chain is drawn from a study of CD8 T cells in Susac syndrome (dated by TCRdb to 2018 to 2020). Regarding the research as a whole: Repertoire sequencing was used to test whether CD8+ T cell activation and differentiation in Susac syndrome was antigen driven. Clonality of the CD8+ T cell repertoire was compared between 11 to 12 healthy donors, about 14 Susac syndrome patients and some 15 multiple sclerosis patients. Here is what the overall study found, with its caveats: The number of individuals in the TCR sequencing and HLA analysis was recognized as being relatively small.

Peripheral blood CD8+ and CD4+ T cells from healthy donors, Susac syndrome patients and multiple sclerosis patients were profiled using high-throughput TCR beta sequencing. The multiple sclerosis controls were treatment-naive patients whose relapsing-remitting disease, either stable or active, fulfilled the revised McDonald criteria. CD8+ TEMRA cells were enriched by FACS, while bulk CD8+ and CD4+ T cells were purified by magnetic negative isolation. Blood was drawn into EDTA tubes, processed within 24 hours, and PBMCs were isolated by density gradient centrifugation. PBMCs destined for TCR sequencing were cryopreserved in liquid nitrogen and later thawed in a 37 °C water bath. The sorted or isolated CD4+, CD8+ and CD8+ TEMRA cells reached a purity of at least 90%. Details on this clonotype: It lacks a known antigen. Nothing much larger sits one base from this clone, and base qualities are not available.

Per the germline V gene (reference sequence), SEHNR is the CDR1 and FQNEAQ is the CDR2. The CDR3 spans 13 residues, from the cysteine through the phenylalanine. The kept DNA is CDR3 alone, 39 bases in frame from the first base. V is cut by 10 bases and J by 2 bases, and the space between the germline ends is 13 bases. RNA was extracted using the RNeasy kit, and roughly 0.45 to 1 ug of the RNA was reverse transcribed with random hexamers. The immunoSEQ multiplex PCR assay, which covers 54 Vbeta and 13 Jbeta segments, was used to amplify TCR beta CDR3 regions. PCR amplification bias was corrected using a synthetic template baseline for primer optimization and computational correction. Turning to the authors' computational methods: Only productive sequences were kept, with reads annotated to V, D and J genes according to IMGT and analyzed in immunoSEQ Analyzer. Clonality was computed as one minus Shannon entropy normalized by log2 of the number of productive unique sequences. Public and private clones were assessed among the 100 most prevalent clones of each patient and control. Clones were defined as Susac-specific when absent from the healthy and MS cohorts, from about a thousand published viral clones and from other ImmuneACCESS disease sequences. TCRdb trimmed public reads at Q25 via fastp, called clones via MiXCR and kept in-frame beta chains. CDR3 protein duplicates are merged, each entry listing the most common genes and DNA. The V and J calls reflect TCRdb's pipeline rather than the authors' work. The sample includes around 220,000 distinct CDR3 sequences, with 92% observed a single time. About 0.13% of the sample is held by the ten biggest clonotypes.

The sequence was obtained from a human donor with multiple sclerosis. Material for sequencing was CD8+ T cells from PBMCs. The chain is encoded by TRBV7-9 joined to TRBJ2-3; the D region possibly corresponds to TRBD2 (6 bases align). In nucleotides, the sequence is TGTGCCACCGACAGCGGGCACACAGATACGCAGTATTTT. Its translation is CATDSGHTDTQYF.